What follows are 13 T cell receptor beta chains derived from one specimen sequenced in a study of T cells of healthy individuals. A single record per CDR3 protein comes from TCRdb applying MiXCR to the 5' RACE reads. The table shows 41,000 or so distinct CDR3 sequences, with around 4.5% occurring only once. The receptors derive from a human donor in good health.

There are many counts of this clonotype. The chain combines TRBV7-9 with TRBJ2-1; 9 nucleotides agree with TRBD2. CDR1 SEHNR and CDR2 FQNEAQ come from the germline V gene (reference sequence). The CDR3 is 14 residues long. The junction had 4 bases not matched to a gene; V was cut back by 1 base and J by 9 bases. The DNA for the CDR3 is TGTGCCAGCAGCTTAGTGTTAGCGGGAGCTGAGCAGTTCTTC. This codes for CASSLVLAGAEQFF.

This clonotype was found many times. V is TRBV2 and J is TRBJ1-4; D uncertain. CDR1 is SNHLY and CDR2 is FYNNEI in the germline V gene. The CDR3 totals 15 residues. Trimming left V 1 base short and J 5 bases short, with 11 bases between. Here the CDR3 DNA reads TGTGCCAGCAGTGAAGAAGGGTACTCCAATGAAAAACTGTTTTTT. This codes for CASSEEGYSNEKLFF.

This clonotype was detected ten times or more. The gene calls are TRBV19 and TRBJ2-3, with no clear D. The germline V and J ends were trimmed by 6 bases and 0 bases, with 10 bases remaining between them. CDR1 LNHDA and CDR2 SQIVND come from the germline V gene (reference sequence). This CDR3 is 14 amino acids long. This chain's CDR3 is CASSPTTSTDTQYF. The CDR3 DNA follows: TGTGCCAGTAGCCCTACGACTAGCACAGATACGCAGTATTTT.

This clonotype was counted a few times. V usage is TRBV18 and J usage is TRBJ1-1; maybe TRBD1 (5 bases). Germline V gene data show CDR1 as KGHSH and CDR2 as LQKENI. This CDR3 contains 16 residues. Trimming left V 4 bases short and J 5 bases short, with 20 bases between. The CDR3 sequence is CASSRDSGTEGTEAFF. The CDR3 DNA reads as TGTGCCAGCTCACGAGATTCCGGGACTGAGGGAACTGAAGCTTTCTTT.

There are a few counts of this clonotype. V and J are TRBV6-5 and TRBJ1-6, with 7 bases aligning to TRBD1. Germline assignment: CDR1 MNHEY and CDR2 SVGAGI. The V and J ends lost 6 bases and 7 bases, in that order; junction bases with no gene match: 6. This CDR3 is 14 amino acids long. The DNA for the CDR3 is TGTGCCAGCAGACCCCAGGGGGGGAATTCACCCCTCCACTTT. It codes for CASRPQGGNSPLHF.

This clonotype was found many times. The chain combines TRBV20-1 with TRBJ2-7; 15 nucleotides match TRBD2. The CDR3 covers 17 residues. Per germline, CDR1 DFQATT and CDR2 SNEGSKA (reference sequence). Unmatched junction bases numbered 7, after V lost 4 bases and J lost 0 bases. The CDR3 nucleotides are TGCAGTGCTAATTTCGGGACTAGCGGGAGGCTCTCCTACGAGCAGTACTTC. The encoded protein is CSANFGTSGRLSYEQYF.

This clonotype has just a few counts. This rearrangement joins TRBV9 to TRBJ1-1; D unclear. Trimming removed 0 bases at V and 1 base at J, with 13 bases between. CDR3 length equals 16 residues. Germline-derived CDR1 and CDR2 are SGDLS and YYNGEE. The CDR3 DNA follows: TGTGCCAGCAGCGTAGGGGTACATTCGGGGAACACTGAAGCTTTCTTT. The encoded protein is CASSVGVHSGNTEAFF.

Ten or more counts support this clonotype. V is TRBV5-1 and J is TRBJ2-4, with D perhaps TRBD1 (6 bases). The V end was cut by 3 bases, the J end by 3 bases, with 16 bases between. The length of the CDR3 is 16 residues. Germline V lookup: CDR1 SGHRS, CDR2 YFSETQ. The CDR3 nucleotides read TGCGCCAGCAGCTATGGCACCCGACAGGACAAAAACATTCAGTACTTC. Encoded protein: CASSYGTRQDKNIQYF.

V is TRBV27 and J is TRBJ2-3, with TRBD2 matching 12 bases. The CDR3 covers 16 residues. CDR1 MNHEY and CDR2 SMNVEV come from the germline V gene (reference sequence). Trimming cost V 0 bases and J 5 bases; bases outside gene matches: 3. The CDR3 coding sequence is TGTGCCAGCAGTTTATCACTAGCGGGAGGTAGAGATACGCAGTATTTT. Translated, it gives CASSLSLAGGRDTQYF.

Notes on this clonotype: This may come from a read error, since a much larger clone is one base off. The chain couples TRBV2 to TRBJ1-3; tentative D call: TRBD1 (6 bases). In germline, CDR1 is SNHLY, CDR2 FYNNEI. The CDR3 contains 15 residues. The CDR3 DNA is TGTACCAGCAGTGAGGACAGATACTCTGGAAACACCATATATTTT. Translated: CTSSEDRYSGNTIYF.

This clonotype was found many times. In DNA, the CDR3 is TGCGCCAGCGCAACCGGGCCGTCAAGCAATGAGCAGTTCTTC. Protein sequence: CASATGPSSNEQFF. The chain combines TRBV5-1 with TRBJ2-1; no reliable D call. V was cut by 7 bases and J by 6 bases, with 17 bases left in between. Germline CDR1 SGHRS, CDR2 YFSETQ. The CDR3 is made up of 14 amino acids.

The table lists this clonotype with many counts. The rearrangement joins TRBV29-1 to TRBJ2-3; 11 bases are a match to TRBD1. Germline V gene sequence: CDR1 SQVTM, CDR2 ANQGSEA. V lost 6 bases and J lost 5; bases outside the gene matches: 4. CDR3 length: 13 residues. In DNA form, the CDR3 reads TGCAGCGTGGGGACAGGGGGGAAAGATACGCAGTATTTT. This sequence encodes CSVGTGGKDTQYF.

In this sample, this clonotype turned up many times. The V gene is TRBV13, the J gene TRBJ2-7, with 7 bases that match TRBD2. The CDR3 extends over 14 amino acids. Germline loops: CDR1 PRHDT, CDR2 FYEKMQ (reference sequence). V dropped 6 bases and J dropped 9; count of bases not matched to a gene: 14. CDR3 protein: CASRKLGGHVAQYF. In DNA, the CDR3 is TGTGCCAGCAGAAAACTGGGAGGGCACGTGGCGCAGTACTTC.